This paragraph covers one T cell receptor (beta chain) sequence. In the authors' workflow: Nucleated cell counts were estimated from reference gene primer amplification. Produced via immunoSEQ multiplex PCR; TCRdb's table is partial and in-frame only. From that table come the V and J calls and clone size; the DNA was used to work out D and trimming. The table includes about 50,000 clones, 86% detected once. The data derive from a study of blood T cell repertoires in COVID-19. Germline CDR1 is GTSNPN and CDR2 is SVGIG (reference sequence). This CDR3 spans 15 amino acids. V gave up 0 bases and J gave up 5 bases; unmatched junction bases: 7.

The sequenced sample consisted of peripheral blood. This clonotype was obtained from a woman in her fifties or sixties with acute or convalescent COVID-19. The gene calls are TRBV30 and TRBJ2-1; 7 nucleotides agree with TRBD1. CDR3 DNA sequence: TGTGCCTGGAGTGTAAAGGGACAGCCAAACAATGAGCAGTTCTTC. Its translation is CAWSVKGQPNNEQFF.